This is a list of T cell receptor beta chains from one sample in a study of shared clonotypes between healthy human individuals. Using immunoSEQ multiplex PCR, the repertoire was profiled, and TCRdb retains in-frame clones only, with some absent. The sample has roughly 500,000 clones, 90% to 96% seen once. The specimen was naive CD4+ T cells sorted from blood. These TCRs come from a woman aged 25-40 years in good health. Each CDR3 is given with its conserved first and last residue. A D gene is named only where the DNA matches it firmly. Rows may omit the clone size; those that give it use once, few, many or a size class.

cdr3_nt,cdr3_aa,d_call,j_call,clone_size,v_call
TGTGCCAGCAGCCGGCAGTACGAGCAGTACTTC,CASSRQYEQYF,-,TRBJ2-7,-,TRBV28
TGTGCCAGTAGGAAACTTTGGAGCTCCTACGAGCAGTACTTC,CASRKLWSSYEQYF,-,TRBJ2-7,-,TRBV19
TGTGCCAGCAGCTTGTGGGCAGCAAATCAGCCCCAGCATTTT,CASSLWAANQPQHF,-,TRBJ1-5,-,TRBV5-6
TGTGCCAGCAGCGCGGCGGATAGCTCCTACAATGAGCAGTTCTTC,CASSAADSSYNEQFF,-,TRBJ2-1,-,TRBV9
TGCGCCAGCAGCTTAGGGACTACCCGGGAGACCCAGTACTTC,CASSLGTTRETQYF,TRBD2,TRBJ2-5,-,TRBV5-1
TGTGCCAGCAGCTTGTCCAGCTACTCCTACAATGAGCAGTTCTTC,CASSLSSYSYNEQFF,-,TRBJ2-1,-,TRBV11-2
TGCGCCAGCAGCTTGGCCCTACAAAGCTACGAGCAGTACTTC,CASSLALQSYEQYF,-,TRBJ2-7,-,TRBV5-1
TGCAGCGCCAGAGCGGACCCACCGGGGGAGCAGTTCTTC,CSARADPPGEQFF,-,TRBJ2-1,-,TRBV29-1
TGTGCCAGCAGTTTCGAGGTTAGTCGAGGCTACACCTTC,CASSFEVSRGYTF,-,TRBJ1-2,-,TRBV28
TGTGCCAGCAGCCTACTTGGGGGGTGGGAGAGTGAGCAGTTCTTC,CASSLLGGWESEQFF,-,TRBJ2-1,-,TRBV7-2
TGTGCCAGCAGTCTATCAGGACTTAAATATGGCTACACCTTC,CASSLSGLKYGYTF,-,TRBJ1-2,-,TRBV7-9
TGTGCCATCAACTCGAACAAGGCCGCCCAAGACAATGAGCAGTTCTTC,CAINSNKAAQDNEQFF,-,TRBJ2-1,-,TRBV10-3
TGTGCCAGCAGCTTGGGGGCGGAATCCTCCTACGAGCAGTACTTC,CASSLGAESSYEQYF,-,TRBJ2-7,-,TRBV5-5
TGTGCCACCAGCAGAGTCGTCCACTCCTACGAGCAGTACTTC,CATSRVVHSYEQYF,-,TRBJ2-7,-,TRBV15
TGTGCCAGCAAATCCCTCGAGAACACTGAAGCTTTCTTT,CASKSLENTEAFF,-,TRBJ1-1,-,TRBV7-3
TGCGCCAGCAGCCTGGACAGCTTCTACGAGCAGTACTTC,CASSLDSFYEQYF,-,TRBJ2-7,-,TRBV5-1
TGCGCCAGCAGCCTTGGGGTCCCTACGCGTAGTAGCTCCTACAATGAGCAGTTCTTC,CASSLGVPTRSSSYNEQFF,-,TRBJ2-1,-,TRBV5-1
TGTGCCAGCAGCCGGGACAGGGTCACTGAAGCTTTCTTT,CASSRDRVTEAFF,TRBD1,TRBJ1-1,-,TRBV7-9
TGCGCCAGCATAGAAATCCCGGGACTAGAAGTCAATGAGCAGTTCTTC,CASIEIPGLEVNEQFF,TRBD2,TRBJ2-1,-,TRBV5-1
TGTGCCAGCAGACCTGTGGGGCTTGGAAACACCATATATTTT,CASRPVGLGNTIYF,-,TRBJ1-3,once,TRBV6-1
TGTGCCAGCAGTTTATGGGGGACCGGGGAGCTGTTTTTT,CASSLWGTGELFF,-,TRBJ2-2,-,TRBV27
TGTGCCAGCAGTTTGGGACAGATACCCTACGAGCAGTACTTC,CASSLGQIPYEQYF,TRBD1,TRBJ2-7,-,TRBV28
TGTGCCAGCAGCTTAGGTGGGGGAGAAAGCTTCGTGTACTTC,CASSLGGGESFVYF,-,TRBJ2-5,-,TRBV7-6
TGCGCCAGCAGCAGGGACAGCCAAGAGACCCAGTACTTC,CASSRDSQETQYF,TRBD1,TRBJ2-5,-,TRBV5-1
TGCAGCGTTGAAGATCATGGGGGGCCCGGGGAGCTGTTTTTT,CSVEDHGGPGELFF,-,TRBJ2-2,-,TRBV29-1
TGCGCCAGCAGCTTGGTTGCTAGCGGGATAGCCAAAAACATTCAGTACTTC,CASSLVASGIAKNIQYF,TRBD2,TRBJ2-4,-,TRBV5-1
TGTGCCAGCAGAGCAAGGAGGGGAACCACTAATGAAAAACTGTTTTTT,CASRARRGTTNEKLFF,-,TRBJ1-4,-,TRBV2
TGTGCCAGTAGTGGAATCCGGCTCTCTGGAAACACCATATATTTT,CASSGIRLSGNTIYF,-,TRBJ1-3,-,TRBV19
TGTGCCAGCAGTTACTCGGGCGCTAGCGACAATGAGCAGTTCTTC,CASSYSGASDNEQFF,-,TRBJ2-1,-,TRBV6-6
TGTGCCAGCAGTGAACAGACAGGGGATGGGGAGACCCAGTACTTC,CASSEQTGDGETQYF,TRBD1,TRBJ2-5,-,TRBV2
TGCGCCAGCAGCTTGGATCCAGGGACCTACGAGCAGTACTTC,CASSLDPGTYEQYF,-,TRBJ2-7,-,TRBV5-1
TGTGCCAGCGGTTATGGGTCTAGCTCCTACGAGCAGTACTTC,CASGYGSSSYEQYF,-,TRBJ2-7,-,TRBV6-5
TGTGCCAGCATCGGGGGACGCAATGAGCAGTTCTTC,CASIGGRNEQFF,-,TRBJ2-1,-,TRBV28
TGCAGCGTTGGGGGGGACGCGAGAAACACCATATATTTT,CSVGGDARNTIYF,-,TRBJ1-3,-,TRBV29-1
TGTGCCAGTCGAGGGCCATCACAATCCTCGTCCGAGCAGTACTTC,CASRGPSQSSSEQYF,-,TRBJ2-7,-,TRBV19
TGTGCCAGCAGTCCGACGACAGTCTACAATGAGCAGTTCTTC,CASSPTTVYNEQFF,-,TRBJ2-1,-,TRBV28
TGTGCCAGCACCCTTGTCGGGGGAAATCAGCCCCAGCATTTT,CASTLVGGNQPQHF,-,TRBJ1-5,-,TRBV2
TGTGCCAGCAGCCCGGAAAACAATGAGCAGTTCTTC,CASSPENNEQFF,-,TRBJ2-1,-,TRBV9
TGTGCCAGTAGCCCAAACCCACAGGGGGGAAATGAAAAACTGTTTTTT,CASSPNPQGGNEKLFF,TRBD1,TRBJ1-4,-,TRBV19
TGCAGCGTTAGTACAGGGGATGGCAATCAGCCCCAGCATTTT,CSVSTGDGNQPQHF,TRBD1,TRBJ1-5,-,TRBV29-1
TGTGCCAGCAGCCCACTAGTCTACAATGAGCAGTTCTTC,CASSPLVYNEQFF,-,TRBJ2-1,once,TRBV9
TGTGCCAGCTCACCACTTTCGACCAAAACCTACGAGCAGTACTTC,CASSPLSTKTYEQYF,-,TRBJ2-7,-,TRBV18
TGTGCCAGCTCGCCGGGGCGGGACAACTATGGCTACACCTTC,CASSPGRDNYGYTF,-,TRBJ1-2,-,TRBV18
TGTGCCAGCAGTGAAGTGTTACAGGGGGCTCAGCCCCAGCATTTT,CASSEVLQGAQPQHF,TRBD1,TRBJ1-5,once,TRBV2
TGTGCCAGCAGCCCCAAGGACAGGGGGACCGGGACTGACACCTACGAGCAGTACTTC,CASSPKDRGTGTDTYEQYF,TRBD1,TRBJ2-7,-,TRBV7-9
TGTGCCAGCAGCCCCATTCCGAGGACCCAGTACTTC,CASSPIPRTQYF,-,TRBJ2-5,-,TRBV27
TGTGCCAGCAGTTCAGGGACCGGGGCCAACGTCCTGACTTTC,CASSSGTGANVLTF,-,TRBJ2-6,-,TRBV28
TGTGCCAGCAGTGACCGGGACAGGGGTTACACCGGGGAGCTGTTTTTT,CASSDRDRGYTGELFF,TRBD1,TRBJ2-2,-,TRBV6-1
TGTGCCAGTAGAAGGGGCCCCGGGGTCACTGAAGCTTTCTTT,CASRRGPGVTEAFF,-,TRBJ1-1,-,TRBV19
TGTGCCAGTAGTATCTACCCCCAGTCTGGGGAGCTGTTTTTT,CASSIYPQSGELFF,-,TRBJ2-2,-,TRBV19
TGTGCCAGCAGCACAAGAAGGGGATTAGCTAATGAAAAACTGTTTTTT,CASSTRRGLANEKLFF,-,TRBJ1-4,-,TRBV21-1
TGCGCCAGCAGTGGAACAGGTTCCTCCTACGAGCAGTACTTC,CASSGTGSSYEQYF,-,TRBJ2-7,-,TRBV5-1
TGCGCCAGCCGGACAGCCGCTGGCCCCTACGAGCAGTACTTC,CASRTAAGPYEQYF,-,TRBJ2-7,-,TRBV10-2
TGCGCCAGCAGCCAATCGGGGACTAGCGGGAGAACTTCTGGGGCCAACGTCCTGACTTTC,CASSQSGTSGRTSGANVLTF,TRBD2,TRBJ2-6,-,TRBV4-1
TGTGCCAGCAGCTTCCGACAGGGAAGATGGGGAAACACCATATATTTT,CASSFRQGRWGNTIYF,TRBD1,TRBJ1-3,-,TRBV7-4
TGTGCCAGCAGGAAGGACAGGGGATCGATCGAGCAGTACTTC,CASRKDRGSIEQYF,TRBD1,TRBJ2-7,-,TRBV25-1